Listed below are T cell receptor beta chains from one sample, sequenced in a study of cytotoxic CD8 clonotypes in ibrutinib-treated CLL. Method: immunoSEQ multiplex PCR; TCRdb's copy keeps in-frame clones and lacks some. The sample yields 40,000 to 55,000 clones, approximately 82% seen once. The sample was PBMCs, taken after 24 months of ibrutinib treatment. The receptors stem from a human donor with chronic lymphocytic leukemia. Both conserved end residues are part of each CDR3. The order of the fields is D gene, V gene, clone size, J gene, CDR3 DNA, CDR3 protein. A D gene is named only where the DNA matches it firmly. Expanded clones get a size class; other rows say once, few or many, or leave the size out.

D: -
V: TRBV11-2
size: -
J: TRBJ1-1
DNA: TGTGCCAGCAGCTTATCAGACGGGTTGAACACTGAAGCTTTCTTT
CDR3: CASSLSDGLNTEAFF

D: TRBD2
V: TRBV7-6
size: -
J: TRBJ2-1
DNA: TGTGCCAGCAGCTTAGGACTAGCGGGAGGGAGCTCCTACAATGAGCAGTTCTTC
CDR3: CASSLGLAGGSSYNEQFF

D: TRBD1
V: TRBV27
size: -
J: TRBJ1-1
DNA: TGTGCCAGCAGTTTATCCCGACAGGGGCACACTGAAGCTTTCTTT
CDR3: CASSLSRQGHTEAFF

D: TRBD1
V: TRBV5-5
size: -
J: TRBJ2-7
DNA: TGTGCCAGCGCACGAACAGGGGGCGAGCAGTACTTC
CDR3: CASARTGGEQYF

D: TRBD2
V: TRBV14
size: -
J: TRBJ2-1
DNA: TGTGCCAGCAGCCAACTATGGCGGGAGTCTCTCAATGAGCAGTTCTTC
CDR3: CASSQLWRESLNEQFF

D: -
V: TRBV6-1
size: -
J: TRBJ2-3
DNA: TGTGCCAGCAGTGTGGTTCGGGCAGATACGCAGTATTTT
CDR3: CASSVVRADTQYF

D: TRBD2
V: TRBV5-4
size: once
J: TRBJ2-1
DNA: TGTGCCAGCAGCTGGGGGACTAGCGGTACCTATGAGCAGTTCTTC
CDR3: CASSWGTSGTYEQFF

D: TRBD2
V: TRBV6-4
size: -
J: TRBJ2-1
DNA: TGTGCCAGCAGTGGGACTAGCAACAATGAGCAGTTCTTC
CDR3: CASSGTSNNEQFF

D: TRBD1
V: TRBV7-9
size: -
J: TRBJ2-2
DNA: TGTGCCAGCAGTTACAGGGGTACCGGGGAGCTGTTTTTT
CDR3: CASSYRGTGELFF

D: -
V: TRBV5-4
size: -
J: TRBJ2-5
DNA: TGTGCCAGCAGCTTTAAAAGGATAATGGTGGGACAAGAGACCCAGTACTTC
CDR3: CASSFKRIMVGQETQYF

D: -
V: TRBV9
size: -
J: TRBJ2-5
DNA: TGTGCCAGCAGCCCAGGGGTGGGGGCGGAGACCCAGTACTTC
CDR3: CASSPGVGAETQYF

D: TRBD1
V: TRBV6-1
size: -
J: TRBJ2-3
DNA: TGTGCCAGCAGACCGGGACAGGGAAATACGCAGTATTTT
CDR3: CASRPGQGNTQYF

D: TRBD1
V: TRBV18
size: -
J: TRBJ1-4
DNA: TGTGCCAGCTCATCGGGACAGGGGGCGACTAATGAAAAACTGTTTTTT
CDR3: CASSSGQGATNEKLFF

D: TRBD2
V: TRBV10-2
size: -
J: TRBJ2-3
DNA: TGCGCCAGCAGGTCTACTAGCGGGAGGGCCGATACGCAGTATTTT
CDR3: CASRSTSGRADTQYF

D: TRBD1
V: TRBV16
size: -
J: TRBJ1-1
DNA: TGTGCCAGCAGCCGCGGGACAGGGAGCACTGAAGCTTTCTTT
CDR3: CASSRGTGSTEAFF

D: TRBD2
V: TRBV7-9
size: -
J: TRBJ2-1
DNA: TGTGCCAGCAGCTCCTCGCGGTCTAGCGGGCGTTACAATGAGCAGTTCTTC
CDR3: CASSSSRSSGRYNEQFF

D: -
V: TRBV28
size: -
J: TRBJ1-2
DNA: TGTGCCGCCGGGGTCGGGGGGAGTCGGTACTATGGCTACACCTTC
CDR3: CAAGVGGSRYYGYTF

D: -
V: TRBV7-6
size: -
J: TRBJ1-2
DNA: TGTGCCAGCAGCTTAGGGACGGCTAACTATGGCTACACCTTC
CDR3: CASSLGTANYGYTF

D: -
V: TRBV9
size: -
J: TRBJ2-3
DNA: TGTGCCAGCAGCCCAGGGGGGGGTGGAGATACGCAGTATTTT
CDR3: CASSPGGGGDTQYF

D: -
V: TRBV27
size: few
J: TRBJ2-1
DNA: TGTGCCAGCAGCGTTGGGGGGCTCGGTAATGAGCAGTTCTTC
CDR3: CASSVGGLGNEQFF

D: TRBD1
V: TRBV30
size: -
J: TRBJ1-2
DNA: TGTGCCTGGAGTGGGGACAGGGGGGGGAATGGCTACACCTTC
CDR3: CAWSGDRGGNGYTF

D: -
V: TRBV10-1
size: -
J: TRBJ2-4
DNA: TGCGCCTCCCAGGAACGGTCCTTAGCCAAAAACATTCAGTACTTC
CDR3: CASQERSLAKNIQYF

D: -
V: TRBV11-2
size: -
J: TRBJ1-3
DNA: TGTGCCAGCAGCTTAATAGGGGAGTCTGGAAACACCATATATTTT
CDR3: CASSLIGESGNTIYF

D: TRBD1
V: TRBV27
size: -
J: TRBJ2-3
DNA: TGTGCCAGCAGTTTATTCGGACAGGCCTCGTTCCTCAGCACAGATACGCAGTATTTT
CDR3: CASSLFGQASFLSTDTQYF

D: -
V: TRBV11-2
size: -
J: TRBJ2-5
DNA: TGTGCCAGCAGCTTAGCCGCAGGACTTCAAGAGACCCAGTACTTC
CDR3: CASSLAAGLQETQYF

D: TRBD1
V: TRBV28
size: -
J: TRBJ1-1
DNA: TGTGCCAGCAGCTTCACAGGGGGGAGGACTGAAGCTTTCTTT
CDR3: CASSFTGGRTEAFF

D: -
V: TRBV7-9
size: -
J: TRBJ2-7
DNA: TGTGCCAGCAGCCGCCTGGGGGACCGCTCCTACGAGCAGTACTTC
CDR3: CASSRLGDRSYEQYF

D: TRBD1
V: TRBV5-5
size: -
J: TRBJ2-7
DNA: TGTGCCAGCAGCCCGGGACAGCCACCCTACGAGCAGTACTTC
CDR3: CASSPGQPPYEQYF

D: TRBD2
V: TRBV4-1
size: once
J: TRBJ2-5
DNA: TGCGCCAGCAGCCAAGCCGGACTAGCGGGAGAGACCCAGTACTTC
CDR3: CASSQAGLAGETQYF

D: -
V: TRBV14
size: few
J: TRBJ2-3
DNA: TGTGCCAGCAGCCAGCAGTTAGCTAGCACAGATACGCAGTATTTT
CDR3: CASSQQLASTDTQYF

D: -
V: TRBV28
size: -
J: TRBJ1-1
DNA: TGTGCCAGCAGTTTGCTGAACACTCGATTGAACACTGAAGCTTTCTTT
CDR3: CASSLLNTRLNTEAFF

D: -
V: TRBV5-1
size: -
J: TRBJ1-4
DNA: TGCGCCAGCAGCACCTCCGTCAGGGGAGAAAAACTGTTTTTT
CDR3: CASSTSVRGEKLFF

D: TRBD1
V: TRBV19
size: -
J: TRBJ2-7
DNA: TGTGCCAGTAGTACGCAGACAGGGGCGGGAAAGGAGCAGTACTTC
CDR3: CASSTQTGAGKEQYF

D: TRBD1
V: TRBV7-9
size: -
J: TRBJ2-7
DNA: TGTGCCAGCAGCCCGACAGGGGGCGAGCAGTACTTC
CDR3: CASSPTGGEQYF

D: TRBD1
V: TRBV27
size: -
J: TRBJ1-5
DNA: TGTGCCAGCAGCGCCTCTTGGACAGGAAAAAATCAGCCCCAGCATTTT
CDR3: CASSASWTGKNQPQHF

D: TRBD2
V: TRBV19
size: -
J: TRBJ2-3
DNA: TGTGCCAGTAAGGGACTAGCGGGTGGTAGCACAGATACGCAGTATTTT
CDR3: CASKGLAGGSTDTQYF

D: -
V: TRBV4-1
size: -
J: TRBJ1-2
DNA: TGCGCCAGCAGCCAGTCGACAGGCTACATCTATGGCTACACCTTC
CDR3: CASSQSTGYIYGYTF

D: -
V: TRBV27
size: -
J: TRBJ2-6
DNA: TGTGCCAGCAGTTTATCGACCGGGGCCAACGTCCTGACTTTC
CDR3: CASSLSTGANVLTF

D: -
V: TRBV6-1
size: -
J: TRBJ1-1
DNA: TGTGCCAGCAGGCCGGACGGGGCGTACACTGAAGCTTTCTTT
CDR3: CASRPDGAYTEAFF

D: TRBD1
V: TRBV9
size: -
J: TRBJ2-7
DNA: TGTGCCAGCGCATCACCGGGGGACAGGGAGTACTTC
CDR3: CASASPGDREYF

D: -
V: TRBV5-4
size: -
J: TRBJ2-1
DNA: TGTGCCAGCAGCAACTCACCTCAGGGTGAGCAGTTCTTC
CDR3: CASSNSPQGEQFF

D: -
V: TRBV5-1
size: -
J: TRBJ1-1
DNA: TGCGCCAGCAGCGAAGGAAGCGTGACCACTGAAGCTTTCTTT
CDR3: CASSEGSVTTEAFF

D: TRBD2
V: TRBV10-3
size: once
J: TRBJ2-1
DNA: TGTGCCATCAGTGAGGTTAGCGGGAGCCTATCCTACAATGAGCAGTTCTTC
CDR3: CAISEVSGSLSYNEQFF

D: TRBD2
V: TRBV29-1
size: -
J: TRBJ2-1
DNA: TGCAGCGGATCCGGGACTAGCGGTCCTTACCCCTTCAATGAGCAGTTCTTC
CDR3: CSGSGTSGPYPFNEQFF

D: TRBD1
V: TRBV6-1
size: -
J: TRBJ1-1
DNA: TGTGCCAGCAGTCCGACAGGGACCGGCACTGAAGCTTTCTTT
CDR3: CASSPTGTGTEAFF

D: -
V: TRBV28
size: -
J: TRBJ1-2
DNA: TGTGCCAGCAGCCTATCGGACGGGGGGTCAGGTGGCTACACCTTC
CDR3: CASSLSDGGSGGYTF

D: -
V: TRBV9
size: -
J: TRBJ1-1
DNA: TGTGCCAGCAGCGTAGTCGGAATTACTGAAGCTTTCTTT
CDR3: CASSVVGITEAFF

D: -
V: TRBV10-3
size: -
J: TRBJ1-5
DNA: TGTGCCATCAGTGAAGGGGCCGCTAGCAATCAGCCCCAGCATTTT
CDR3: CAISEGAASNQPQHF

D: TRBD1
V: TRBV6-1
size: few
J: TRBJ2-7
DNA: TGTGCCAGCACTACCGGGGACAGGAGCTACGAGCAGTACTTC
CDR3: CASTTGDRSYEQYF

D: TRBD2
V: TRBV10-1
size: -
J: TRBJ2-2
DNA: TGCGCCAGCAGTGCCCCTCTAAGCGGGAGGGACACCGGGGAGCTGTTTTTT
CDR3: CASSAPLSGRDTGELFF

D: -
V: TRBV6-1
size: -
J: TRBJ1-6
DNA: TGTGCCAGCCTGGATCTCGGCTCCTATAATTCACCCCTCCACTTT
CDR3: CASLDLGSYNSPLHF

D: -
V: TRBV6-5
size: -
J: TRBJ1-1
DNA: TGTGCCAGCCGTCGGACTGCGAACACTGAAGCTTTCTTT
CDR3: CASRRTANTEAFF